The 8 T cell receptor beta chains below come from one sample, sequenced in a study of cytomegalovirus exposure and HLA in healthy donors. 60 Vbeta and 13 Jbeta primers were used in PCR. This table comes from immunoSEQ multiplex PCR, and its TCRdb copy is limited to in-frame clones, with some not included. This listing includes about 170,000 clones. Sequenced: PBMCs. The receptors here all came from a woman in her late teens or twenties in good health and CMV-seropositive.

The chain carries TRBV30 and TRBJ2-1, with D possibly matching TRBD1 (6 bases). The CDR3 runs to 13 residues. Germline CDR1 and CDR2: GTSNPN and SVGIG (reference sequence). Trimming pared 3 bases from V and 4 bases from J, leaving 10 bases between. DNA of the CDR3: TGTGCCTGGAGCCAGGGGTTTTACAATGAGCAGTTCTTC. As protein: CAWSQGFYNEQFF.

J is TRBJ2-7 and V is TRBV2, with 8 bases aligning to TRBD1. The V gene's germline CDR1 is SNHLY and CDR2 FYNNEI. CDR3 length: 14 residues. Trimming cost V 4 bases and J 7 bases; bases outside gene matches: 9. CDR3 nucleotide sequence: TGTGCCAGCAGTGGTTGGCAGGGGGCGGGTGAGCAGTACTTC. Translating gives CASSGWQGAGEQYF.

The CDR3 coding sequence is TGTGCCAGCAGCTCCCTTATGGGAGGCAAGGAGCAGTACTTC. This gives the protein CASSSLMGGKEQYF. V gene TRBV7-2 combines with J gene TRBJ2-7; tentative D call: TRBD2 (6 bases). V lost 4 bases, J lost 7 bases, and 17 bases lay in between. The length of the CDR3 is 14 residues. Germline CDR1 reads SGHTA; CDR2 reads FQGNSA.

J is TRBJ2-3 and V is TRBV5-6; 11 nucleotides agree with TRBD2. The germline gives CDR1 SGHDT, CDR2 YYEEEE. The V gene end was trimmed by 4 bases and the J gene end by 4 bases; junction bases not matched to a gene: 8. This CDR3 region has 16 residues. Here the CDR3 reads CASSPVTSGVADTQYF. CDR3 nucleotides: TGTGCCAGCAGCCCTGTGACTAGCGGGGTAGCAGATACGCAGTATTTT.

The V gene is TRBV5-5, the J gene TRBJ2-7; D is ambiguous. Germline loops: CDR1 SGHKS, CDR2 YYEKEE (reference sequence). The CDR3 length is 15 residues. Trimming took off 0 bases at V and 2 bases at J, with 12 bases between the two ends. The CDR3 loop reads CASSLVGSRTYEQYF. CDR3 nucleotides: TGTGCCAGCAGCTTGGTGGGCAGCAGAACCTACGAGCAGTACTTC.

CDR3 loop: CASSWAGTGDYGYTF. CDR3 DNA sequence: TGTGCCAGCAGTTGGGCCGGGACAGGGGACTATGGCTACACCTTC. This chain links TRBV6-5 with TRBJ1-2, with TRBD1 matching 10 bases. J gave up 3 bases and V 4 bases, and 5 bases lay outside the gene matches. The germline gives CDR1 MNHEY, CDR2 SVGAGI. The CDR3 loop spans 15 amino acids.

As DNA, the CDR3 is TGCGCCAGCAGCCAAGGAACGGGGGGGCCTCGGCAGTTCTTC. It specifies CASSQGTGGPRQFF. The chain links TRBV4-3 to TRBJ2-1; 8 positions agree with TRBD2. After removal of 1 base from V and 12 bases from J, the junction contained 8 bases not matched to a gene. This CDR3 has 14 residues. Germline lookup yields CDR1 LGHNA and CDR2 YSLEER.

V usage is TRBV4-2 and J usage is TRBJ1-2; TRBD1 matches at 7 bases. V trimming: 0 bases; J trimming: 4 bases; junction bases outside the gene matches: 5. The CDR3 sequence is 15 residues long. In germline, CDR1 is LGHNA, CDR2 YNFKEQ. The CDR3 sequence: CASSQDGGTAYGYTF. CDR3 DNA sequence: TGTGCCAGCAGCCAAGACGGAGGGACAGCCTATGGCTACACCTTC.